This T cell receptor (beta chain) was recovered during a study of blood T cells in healthy people across ages. Study results and limitations: It was not known whether donors were CMV positive (a possible confounder of expanded clonotype changes).

Details on this clonotype: Its antigen remains unknown.

The authors ran a second PCR of about 7 to 11 cycles using a sample-barcoded 5' primer and a J-beta primer mix. A template-switch adaptor with 12 random nucleotides tagged each cDNA molecule. Using its own MiXCR run on the 5' RACE reads, TCRdb lists one record per CDR3 protein. Of over 550,000 distinct CDR3 sequences listed, roughly 31% were seen once; the top ten hold around 16%. Germline V lookup: CDR1 SGHRS, CDR2 YFSETQ. The CDR3 sequence is 16 residues long. Trimming removed 7 bases from V and 1 base from J; junction bases left unmatched: 8. The specimen was blood. This chain joins TRBV5-1 and TRBJ2-6, with 7 bases identical to TRBD1. The sequence derives from a woman aged 80 or over in good health. The CDR3 nucleotides are TGCGCCAGCCTCGGACAGGAGAATTCTGGGGCCAACGTCCTGACTTTC. It yields the protein CASLGQENSGANVLTF. The full variable domain, rest sourced from reference TRBV5-1 and TRBJ2-6, is KAGVTQTPRYLIKTRGQQVTLSCSPISGHRSVSWYQQTPGQGLQFLFEYFSETQRNKGNFPGRFSGRQFSNSRSEMNVSTLELGDSALYLCASLGQENSGANVLTFGAGSRLTVL.